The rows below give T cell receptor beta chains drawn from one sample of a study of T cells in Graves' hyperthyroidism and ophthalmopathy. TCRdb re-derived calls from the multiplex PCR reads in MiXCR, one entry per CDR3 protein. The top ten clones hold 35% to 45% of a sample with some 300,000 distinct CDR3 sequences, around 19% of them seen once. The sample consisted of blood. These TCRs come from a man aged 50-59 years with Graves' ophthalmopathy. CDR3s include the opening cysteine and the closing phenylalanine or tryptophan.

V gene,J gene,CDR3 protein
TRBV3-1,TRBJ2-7,CASSQGILGEQYF
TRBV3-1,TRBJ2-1,CASSQDSGGSYNEQFF
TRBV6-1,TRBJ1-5,CASRSSGQFTSNQPQHF
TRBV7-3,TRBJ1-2,CASTLMGGEINGYTF
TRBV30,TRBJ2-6,CAWSRRLDVLTF
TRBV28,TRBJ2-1,CASSLRGQRRVYNEQFF
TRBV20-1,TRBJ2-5,CSAVRGGPQETQYF
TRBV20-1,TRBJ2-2,CSAGRGRTGELFF
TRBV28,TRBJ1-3,CASSFPTTGNTIYF
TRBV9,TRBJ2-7,CASSENSGSYEQYF
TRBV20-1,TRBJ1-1,CSPWTGRGTEAFF
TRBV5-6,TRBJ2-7,CASSWAAPYEQYF
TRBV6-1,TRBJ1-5,CASSLPSGTGNQPQHF
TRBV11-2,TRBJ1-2,CASWREGYGYTF
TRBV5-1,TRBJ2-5,CASSLRAGHQETQYF
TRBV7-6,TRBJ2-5,CASSLVGGQTSQGTQYF
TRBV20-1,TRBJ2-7,CSAGRHEQYF
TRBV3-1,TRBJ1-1,CASSQRANTEAFF
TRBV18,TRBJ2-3,CASSPPSAGSSTDTQYF
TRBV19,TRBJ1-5,CASSALGRFNQPQHF
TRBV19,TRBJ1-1,CASSNQGATTEAFF
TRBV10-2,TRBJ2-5,CASREGQETQYF
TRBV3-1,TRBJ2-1,CASSHRSDNEQFF
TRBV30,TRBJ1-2,CAWDRVNYGYTF
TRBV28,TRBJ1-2,CASSLLGTQYGYTF
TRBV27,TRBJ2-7,CASSRPGQGSYEQYF
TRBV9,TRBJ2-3,CASSVEAVTDTQYF
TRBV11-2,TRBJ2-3,CASSSGLAGGADTQYF
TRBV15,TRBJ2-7,CATSSEPGQGYEQYF
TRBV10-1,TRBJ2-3,CASSESPGTSTDTQYF
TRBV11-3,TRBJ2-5,CASSRGGALRETQYF
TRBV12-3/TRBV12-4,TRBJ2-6,CASSLNVGGSGANVLTF
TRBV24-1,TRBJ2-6,CATSGGAGGKSGANVLTF
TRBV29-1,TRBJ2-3,CSVEEARTGVIADTQYF
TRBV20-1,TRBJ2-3,CSVHLGREPDTQYF
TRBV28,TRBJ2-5,CASSPFGRDPLMETQYF
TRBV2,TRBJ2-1,CASSERGVFEQFF
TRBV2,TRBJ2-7,CASMDYEQYF
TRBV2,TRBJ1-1,CASSEYGAEAFF